The clone carrying this T cell receptor beta chain was counted at least ten times. V lost 7 bases to trimming and J lost 5 bases; unmatched junction nucleotides: 9. This CDR3 is built from 15 residues. Preparation of the TCRbeta library involved a method that used unique molecular identifiers. TCRdb re-called the PCR reads with MiXCR, one entry per CDR3 protein. The sample consists of 200,000 to 250,000 distinct CDR3 sequences, over 9.5% of them appearing once. The source of the sample is a study of T-cell reconstitution after alpha-beta-depleted transplantation in children. The TCR comes from a human donor who donated a stem cell graft to a child with SCID. V and J are TRBV12-3 or TRBV12-4 and TRBJ2-2; 8 bases are a match to TRBD1. The sequencing here drew on PBMCs from the stem cell graft donor, taken from the stem cell graft. CDR3 in amino acids: CASTGGTGRTGELFF. The CDR3 DNA sequence: TGTGCCAGCACTGGTGGGACAGGAAGGACCGGGGAGCTGTTTTTT.